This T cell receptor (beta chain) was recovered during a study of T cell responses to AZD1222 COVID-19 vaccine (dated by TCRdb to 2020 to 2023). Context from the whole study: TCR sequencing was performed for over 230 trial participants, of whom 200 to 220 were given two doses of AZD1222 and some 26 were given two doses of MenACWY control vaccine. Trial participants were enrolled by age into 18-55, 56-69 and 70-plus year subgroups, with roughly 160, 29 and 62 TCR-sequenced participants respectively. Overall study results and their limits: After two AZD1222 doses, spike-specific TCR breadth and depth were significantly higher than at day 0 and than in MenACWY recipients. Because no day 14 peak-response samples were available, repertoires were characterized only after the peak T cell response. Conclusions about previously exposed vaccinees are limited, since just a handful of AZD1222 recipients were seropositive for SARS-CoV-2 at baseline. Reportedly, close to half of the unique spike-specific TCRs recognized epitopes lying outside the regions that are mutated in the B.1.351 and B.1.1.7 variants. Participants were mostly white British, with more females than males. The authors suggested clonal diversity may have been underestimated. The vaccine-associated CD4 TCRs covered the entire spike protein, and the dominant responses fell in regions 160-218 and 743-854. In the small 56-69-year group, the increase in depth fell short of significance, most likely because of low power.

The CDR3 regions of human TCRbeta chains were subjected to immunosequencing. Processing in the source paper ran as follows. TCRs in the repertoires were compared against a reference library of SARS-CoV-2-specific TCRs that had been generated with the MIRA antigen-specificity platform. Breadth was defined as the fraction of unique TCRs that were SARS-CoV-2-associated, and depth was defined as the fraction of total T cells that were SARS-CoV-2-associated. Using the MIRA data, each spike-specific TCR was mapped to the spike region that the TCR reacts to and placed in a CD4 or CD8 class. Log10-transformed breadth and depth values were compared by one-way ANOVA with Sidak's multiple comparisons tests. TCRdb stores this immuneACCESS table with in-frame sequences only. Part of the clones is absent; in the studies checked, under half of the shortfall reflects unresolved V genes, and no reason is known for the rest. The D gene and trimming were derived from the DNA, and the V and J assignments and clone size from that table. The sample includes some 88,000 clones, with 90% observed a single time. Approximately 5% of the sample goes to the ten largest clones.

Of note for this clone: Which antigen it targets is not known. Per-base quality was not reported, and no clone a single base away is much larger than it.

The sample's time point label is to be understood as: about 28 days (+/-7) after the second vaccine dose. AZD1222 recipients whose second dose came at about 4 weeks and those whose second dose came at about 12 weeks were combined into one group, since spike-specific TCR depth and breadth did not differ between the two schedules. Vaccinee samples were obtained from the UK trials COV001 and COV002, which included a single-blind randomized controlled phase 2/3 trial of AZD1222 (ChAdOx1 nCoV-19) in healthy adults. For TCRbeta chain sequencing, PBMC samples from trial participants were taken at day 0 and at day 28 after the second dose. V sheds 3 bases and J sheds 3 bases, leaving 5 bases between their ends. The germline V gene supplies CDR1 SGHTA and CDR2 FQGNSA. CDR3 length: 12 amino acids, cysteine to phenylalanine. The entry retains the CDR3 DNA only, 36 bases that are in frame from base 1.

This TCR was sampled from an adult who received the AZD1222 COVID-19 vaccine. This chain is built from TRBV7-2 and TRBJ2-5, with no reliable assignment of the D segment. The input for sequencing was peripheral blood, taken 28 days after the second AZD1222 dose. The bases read TGTGCCAGCAGCTTTCGGAAAGAGACCCAGTACTTC. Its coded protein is CASSFRKETQYF.